Each of the 25 T cell receptor beta chains below was sequenced from the same sample in a study of cytomegalovirus exposure and HLA in healthy donors. Only in-frame clones appear in the TCRdb table, and some are missing; sequencing was by immunoSEQ multiplex PCR. The sample includes 150,000 to 200,000 clones, around 85% of them seen just once. Sequencing input: PBMCs. The origin of the receptors is a man aged 18 to 29 in good health and CMV-seropositive.

This chain uses TRBV7-2 with TRBJ2-7; no clear D. V was clipped by 4 bases and J by 4 bases, with 8 bases between them. Germline V gene data show CDR1 as SGHTA and CDR2 as FQGNSA. The CDR3 consists of 12 residues. Here the CDR3 DNA reads TGTGCCAGCAGCTCTTCGCGGTACGAGCAGTACTTC. It yields the protein CASSSSRYEQYF.

The J gene is TRBJ1-1, the V gene TRBV19, with D perhaps matching TRBD1 (6 bases). Germline CDR1 LNHDA, CDR2 SQIVND (reference sequence). V shed 7 bases and J shed 4 bases, with 19 bases lying between them. The CDR3 length is 15 residues. CDR3 coding DNA: TGTGCCAGTATGGGCACCGGGACACCTATCACTGAAGCTTTCTTT. Protein product: CASMGTGTPITEAFF.

The J gene is TRBJ2-2, the V gene TRBV5-1; 8 nucleotides agree with TRBD1. Looked up from germline, CDR1 is SGHRS and CDR2 is YFSETQ. The length of the CDR3 is 14 residues. J gave up 5 bases and V 4 bases, and 4 bases lay outside the gene matches. CDR3 residues: CASSPDRATGELFF. DNA for the CDR3: TGCGCCAGCAGCCCGGACAGGGCGACCGGGGAGCTGTTTTTT.

The chain carries TRBV7-9 and TRBJ2-7; the D gene is possibly TRBD2 (5 bases). V was clipped by 1 base and J by 6 bases, with 19 bases between them. The CDR3 loop spans 16 amino acids. Germline CDR1 and CDR2: SEHNR and FQNEAQ (reference sequence). CDR3 region: CASSLGELVVEAEQYF. DNA for the CDR3: TGTGCCAGCAGCTTAGGGGAACTAGTCGTGGAGGCCGAGCAGTACTTC.

The chain has TRBV27 and TRBJ2-7; D ambiguous. Germline V gives CDR1 MNHEY, CDR2 SMNVEV (reference sequence). The CDR3 sequence is 13 residues long. V was cut by 2 bases and J by 3 bases, with 8 bases left in between. The CDR3 loop is CASSLRAYYEQYF. CDR3 DNA sequence: TGTGCCAGCAGTTTACGAGCGTACTACGAGCAGTACTTC.

The CDR3 sequence is CASSVLTGGGYNEQFF. The CDR3 region has the DNA TGCGCCAGCAGCGTCTTAACAGGGGGGGGTTACAATGAGCAGTTCTTC. The genes are TRBV5-1 and TRBJ2-1, with D perhaps matching TRBD1 (8 bases). V shed 4 bases and J shed 4 bases, with 18 bases lying between them. The CDR3 contains 16 residues. Germline V gene data show CDR1 as SGHRS and CDR2 as YFSETQ. Looking up the rest from reference TRBV5-1 and TRBJ2-1 gives the full variable domain: KAGVTQTPRYLIKTRGQQVTLSCSPISGHRSVSWYQQTPGQGLQFLFEYFSETQRNKGNFPGRFSGRQFSNSRSEMNVSTLELGDSALYLCASSVLTGGGYNEQFFGPGTRLTVL.

The chain employs TRBV6-5 and TRBJ2-7; D is uncertain. Trimming shortened V by 6 bases and J by 4 bases, and 10 bases separated the two germline ends. This CDR3 region has 12 residues. Germline V gene data show CDR1 as MNHEY and CDR2 as SVGAGI. CDR3 in amino acids: CASRSGLYEQYF. As DNA, the CDR3 is TGTGCCAGCAGGTCAGGCCTTTACGAGCAGTACTTC.

The CDR3 is CASSLPSLPNEAFF. The CDR3 bases are TGTGCCAGCAGTTTACCCTCCCTGCCTAACGAAGCTTTCTTT. V and J are TRBV28 and TRBJ1-1, with D hard to call. This CDR3 spans 14 amino acids. CDR1 is MDHEN, CDR2 SYDVKM, per germline. V lost 2 bases to trimming and J lost 8 bases, with 15 bases between them.

This chain's CDR3 is CASSSAAGGSYNEQFF. The CDR3 DNA sequence: TGTGCCAGCAGCTCCGCAGCGGGAGGTTCCTACAATGAGCAGTTCTTC. The J gene is TRBJ2-1, the V gene TRBV11-2; 9 nucleotides match TRBD2. Losses at the gene ends were 4 bases for V and 1 base for J; bases not matched to a gene: 5. The germline V gene has CDR1 SGHAT and CDR2 FQNNGV. This CDR3 comprises 16 residues. The full variable domain, rest sourced from reference TRBV11-2 and TRBJ2-1, is EAGVAQSPRYKIIEKRQSVAFWCNPISGHATLYWYQQILGQGPKLLIQFQNNGVVDDSQLPKDRFSAERLKGVDSTLKIQPAKLEDSAVYLCASSSAAGGSYNEQFFGPGTRLTVL.

This clone was picked up one time. The chain combines TRBV28 with TRBJ2-1, with 12 bases aligning to TRBD2. Per germline, CDR1 MDHEN and CDR2 SYDVKM. Unmatched junction bases numbered 2, after V lost 7 bases and J lost 7 bases. This CDR3 contains 13 residues. CDR3 bases: TGTGCCAGCATTGGGACTAGCGGGAATGAGCAGTTCTTC. Amino acids: CASIGTSGNEQFF.

The chain recombines TRBV7-9 with TRBJ1-1; TRBD1 agrees at 10 bases. V shed 4 bases, J shed 11 bases, and the junction held 4 bases outside the gene matches. The CDR3 sequence is 12 residues long. From germline, CDR1 is SEHNR and CDR2 FQNEAQ (reference sequence). The CDR3 nucleotides read TGTGCCAGCAGCTCCGGGACAGGGGATGCTTTCTTT. Translation: CASSSGTGDAFF.

The chain combines TRBV27 with TRBJ1-1; 7 bases align to TRBD1. The V gene's germline CDR1 is MNHEY and CDR2 SMNVEV (reference sequence). V dropped 5 bases and J dropped 10; count of bases not matched to a gene: 13. CDR3 length: 14 residues. The DNA of the CDR3 is TGTGCCAGCAGTGCAGGTACAGGGGCAGTAGCAGCTTTCTTT. It specifies CASSAGTGAVAAFF.

V gene TRBV5-6 combines with J gene TRBJ1-1; D is possibly TRBD1 (5 bases). V was clipped by 2 bases and J by 11 bases, with 16 bases between them. Germline CDR1 SGHDT, CDR2 YYEEEE. The CDR3 runs 13 residues. CDR3 nucleotide sequence: TGTGCCAGCAGCTTCGGAAGGGGCGCAGCCGCTTTCTTT. Encoded protein: CASSFGRGAAAFF.

This sequence joins TRBV27 and TRBJ2-1; D might be TRBD1 (6 bases). From germline, CDR1 is MNHEY and CDR2 SMNVEV (reference sequence). The CDR3 is 15 residues long. Trimming pared 2 bases from V and 5 bases from J, leaving 13 bases between. This chain's CDR3 is CASSLQGPGNNEQFF. The DNA of the CDR3 is TGTGCCAGCAGTTTACAGGGGCCGGGGAACAATGAGCAGTTCTTC.

The chain carries TRBV9 and TRBJ2-3, with 10 bases that match TRBD2. Per germline, CDR1 SGDLS and CDR2 YYNGEE. Trimming at V came to 4 bases and at J to 4 bases, leaving 9 bases not matched to a gene. The CDR3 is 16 residues long. The CDR3 loop is CASSPTPSGRPDTQYF. The CDR3 nucleotides read TGTGCCAGCAGCCCAACGCCTAGCGGGAGACCAGATACGCAGTATTTT. The entire variable domain, with the rest obtained from reference TRBV9 and TRBJ2-3, is as follows: DSGVTQTPKHLITATGQRVTLRCSPRSGDLSVYWYQQSLDQGLQFLIQYYNGEERAKGNILERFSAQQFPDLHSELNLSSLELGDSALYFCASSPTPSGRPDTQYFGPGTRLTVL.

The chain employs TRBV28 and TRBJ2-1; the D is unclear. Germline CDR1 MDHEN, CDR2 SYDVKM. The CDR3 loop spans 14 amino acids. V was trimmed by 7 bases and J by 7 bases, leaving 17 bases between them. CDR3 loop: CASTGSLSGNEQFF. The CDR3 DNA is TGTGCCAGCACCGGAAGTTTATCGGGTAATGAGCAGTTCTTC.

This chain uses TRBV7-8 with TRBJ1-2, with D possibly matching TRBD1 (6 bases). This CDR3 region has 16 residues. Between the trimmed V and J ends, which lost 4 bases and 4 bases, there was a span of 19 bases. In germline, CDR1 is SGHVS, CDR2 FQNEAQ. The CDR3 here is CASSSPTGRGGYGYTF. CDR3 coding DNA: TGTGCCAGCAGCTCTCCTACAGGGCGGGGGGGCTATGGCTACACCTTC.

This chain joins TRBV7-9 and TRBJ2-2; D gene ambiguous. The length of the CDR3 is 13 residues. V lost 3 bases and J lost 5, with 7 bases in between. CDR1 is SEHNR, CDR2 FQNEAQ, per germline (reference sequence). The CDR3 spells CASSFLVTGELFF. The CDR3 DNA is TGTGCCAGCAGCTTTTTAGTTACCGGGGAGCTGTTTTTT.

The CDR3 nucleotides are TGCGCCAGCAGCTTGGAGGGGACAGATGGCTACACCTTC. Protein: CASSLEGTDGYTF. The chain links TRBV5-1 to TRBJ1-2; 7 nucleotides agree with TRBD1. Germline V gene lookup returns CDR1 SGHRS and CDR2 YFSETQ. J gave up 6 bases and V 0 bases, and 2 bases lay outside the gene matches. The CDR3 sequence is 13 residues long.

The genes are TRBV18 and TRBJ2-7; D remains ambiguous. V lost 6 bases, J lost 4 bases, and 16 bases lay in between. This CDR3 is built from 14 residues. Germline values: CDR1 KGHSH, CDR2 LQKENI. This chain's CDR3 is CASSPGPLGYEQYF. For the CDR3, the DNA is TGTGCCAGCTCTCCGGGTCCTCTTGGTTACGAGCAGTACTTC.

The table lists this clone with a count of one. CDR3 loop: CASTLTAGNTGELFF. CDR3 bases: TGTGCCAGCACCCTAACCGCGGGGAACACCGGGGAGCTGTTTTTT. The V gene is TRBV6-5, the J gene TRBJ2-2; D might be TRBD2 (5 bases). The length of the CDR3 is 15 residues. Trimming pared 7 bases from V and 1 base from J, leaving 13 bases between. The V gene's germline CDR1 is MNHEY and CDR2 SVGAGI.

The gene calls are TRBV4-1 and TRBJ2-5, with a tentative D call TRBD2 (6 bases). CDR3 length: 15 residues. Trimming shortened V by 3 bases and J by 5 bases, and 16 bases separated the two germline ends. Germline values: CDR1 MGHRA, CDR2 YSYEKL. The CDR3 DNA is TGCGCCAGCAGCCAGGGGGGAAGGGCAGTGGAGACCCAGTACTTC. Its translation: CASSQGGRAVETQYF.

This chain joins TRBV27 and TRBJ2-7; 13 positions match TRBD2. With 4 bases clipped from V and 5 bases from J, the junction kept 5 bases outside the gene matches. The CDR3 runs to 15 residues. The germline CDR1 and CDR2 sequences are MNHEY and SMNVEV (reference sequence). In DNA form, the CDR3 reads TGTGCCAGCAGTTACTTACTAGCGGGAGGGGACGAGCAGTACTTC. It translates to CASSYLLAGGDEQYF.

This chain links TRBV7-3 with TRBJ2-3; 13 bases line up with TRBD2. The CDR3 totals 16 residues. Germline V CDR1 and CDR2: SGHTA, FQGTGA. After removal of 6 bases from V and 6 bases from J, the junction contained 9 bases not matched to a gene. For the CDR3, the DNA is TGTGCCAGCAGTTCAGGACTAGCGGGAGTAACCGATACGCAGTATTTT. It encodes CASSSGLAGVTDTQYF. The complete variable domain, with remaining parts taken from reference TRBV7-3 and TRBJ2-3, reads GAGVSQTPSNKVTEKGKYVELRCDPISGHTALYWYRQSLGQGPEFLIYFQGTGAADDSGLPNDRFFAVRPEGSVSTLKIQRTERGDSAVYLCASSSGLAGVTDTQYFGPGTRLTVL.

The chain employs TRBV21-1 and TRBJ1-1; the D call TRBD1 from the table was never checked on the DNA. TRBV21-1 is a known pseudogene. This CDR3 comprises 13 residues. The CDR3 sequence: CASPGTENTEAFF. The DNA of the CDR3 is TGTGCCAGCCCCGGGACAGAGAACACTGAAGCTTTCTTT.